A selection of T cell receptor beta chains follows, all from one sample in a study of CD4 T cell repertoires in COVID-19. Here immunoSEQ multiplex PCR was the method, and the copy in TCRdb shows in-frame clones only, minus some. The sample records fewer than 10,000 clones, around 84% being singletons. Sample: effector memory CD4+ T cells from blood, taken before the COVID-19 pandemic. Source of these receptors: a human donor who had COVID-19. CDR3s include the opening cysteine and the closing phenylalanine or tryptophan. The order of the fields is V gene, D gene, J gene, clone size, CDR3 protein, CDR3 DNA. A D gene is named only where the DNA matches it firmly. Clone size, where shown, is once, few, many, or a class for clones that have expanded.

V gene: TRBV2; D gene: TRBD1; J gene: TRBJ2-3; clone size: NA; CDR3 protein: CASSEPKGDRDTQYF; CDR3 DNA: TGTGCCAGCAGTGAACCGAAGGGGGACAGGGATACGCAGTATTTT
V gene: TRBV9; D gene: NA; J gene: TRBJ2-2; clone size: NA; CDR3 protein: CASSVRGQGELFF; CDR3 DNA: TGTGCCAGCAGCGTACGGGGACAAGGGGAGCTGTTTTTT
V gene: TRBV11-2; D gene: NA; J gene: TRBJ1-1; clone size: NA; CDR3 protein: CASSLEAGTEAFF; CDR3 DNA: TGTGCCAGCAGCTTAGAGGCGGGCACTGAAGCTTTCTTT
V gene: TRBV6-1; D gene: NA; J gene: TRBJ2-7; clone size: NA; CDR3 protein: CASSVIYEQYF; CDR3 DNA: TGTGCCAGCAGTGTCATCTACGAGCAGTACTTC
V gene: TRBV21-1; D gene: NA; J gene: TRBJ1-1; clone size: few; CDR3 protein: CASSKCRGTEAFF; CDR3 DNA: TGTGCCAGCAGCAAATGCAGGGGGACTGAAGCTTTCTTT
V gene: TRBV6-1; D gene: TRBD1; J gene: TRBJ1-1; clone size: NA; CDR3 protein: CASSPRQGPNTEAFF; CDR3 DNA: TGTGCCAGCAGTCCTCGACAGGGGCCGAACACTGAAGCTTTCTTT
V gene: TRBV6-6; D gene: TRBD2; J gene: TRBJ2-1; clone size: NA; CDR3 protein: CASSNLAGVTNEQFF; CDR3 DNA: TGTGCCAGCAGTAATCTAGCGGGGGTTACCAATGAGCAGTTCTTC
V gene: TRBV28; D gene: NA; J gene: TRBJ1-1; clone size: NA; CDR3 protein: CASSPGRENTEAFF; CDR3 DNA: TGTGCCAGCAGTCCCGGACGGGAGAACACTGAAGCTTTCTTT
V gene: TRBV5-5; D gene: NA; J gene: TRBJ2-4; clone size: NA; CDR3 protein: CASSLEVASHIQYF; CDR3 DNA: TGTGCCAGCAGCTTGGAGGTAGCTAGCCACATTCAGTACTTC
V gene: TRBV7-9; D gene: NA; J gene: TRBJ1-5; clone size: few; CDR3 protein: CASSYGENQPQHF; CDR3 DNA: TGTGCCAGCAGTTACGGGGAGAATCAGCCCCAGCATTTT
V gene: TRBV10-3; D gene: NA; J gene: TRBJ1-6; clone size: NA; CDR3 protein: CAISESTGVGPLHF; CDR3 DNA: TGTGCCATCAGTGAGTCGACGGGAGTGGGGCCCCTCCACTTT
V gene: TRBV2; D gene: TRBD1; J gene: TRBJ2-7; clone size: NA; CDR3 protein: CAGQGVGMLEQYF; CDR3 DNA: TGTGCCGGCCAGGGGGTAGGTATGCTCGAGCAGTACTTC
V gene: TRBV6-1; D gene: NA; J gene: TRBJ1-1; clone size: NA; CDR3 protein: CASSGGIAITEAFF; CDR3 DNA: TGTGCCAGCAGTGGTGGAATAGCGATAACTGAAGCTTTCTTT
V gene: TRBV28; D gene: NA; J gene: TRBJ1-4; clone size: NA; CDR3 protein: CASTTSTNEKLFF; CDR3 DNA: TGTGCCAGCACCACATCAACTAATGAAAAACTGTTTTTT
V gene: TRBV7-2; D gene: TRBD1; J gene: TRBJ1-2; clone size: NA; CDR3 protein: CASSLGQGNGYTF; CDR3 DNA: TGTGCCAGCAGCTTAGGACAGGGAAATGGCTACACCTTC
V gene: TRBV6-5; D gene: NA; J gene: TRBJ1-3; clone size: NA; CDR3 protein: CASSRTGTGNTIYF; CDR3 DNA: TGTGCCAGCAGTCGTACAGGGACTGGAAACACCATATATTTT
V gene: TRBV5-4; D gene: TRBD1; J gene: TRBJ1-1; clone size: NA; CDR3 protein: CASSATGGAETEAFF; CDR3 DNA: TGTGCCAGCAGCGCGACAGGGGGCGCAGAAACTGAAGCTTTCTTT
V gene: TRBV2; D gene: NA; J gene: TRBJ2-3; clone size: NA; CDR3 protein: CASSRDFDVGTDTQYF; CDR3 DNA: TGTGCCAGCAGTAGGGACTTCGACGTAGGCACAGATACGCAGTATTTT
V gene: TRBV28; D gene: TRBD1; J gene: TRBJ2-1; clone size: NA; CDR3 protein: CASSPFYSRDREFQQFF; CDR3 DNA: TGTGCCAGCAGTCCCTTCTACTCTCGGGACAGGGAGTTTCAGCAGTTCTTC
V gene: TRBV10-3; D gene: NA; J gene: TRBJ1-2; clone size: NA; CDR3 protein: CAISPEGLAVGYTF; CDR3 DNA: TGTGCCATCAGTCCGGAGGGACTGGCTGTTGGCTACACCTTC
V gene: TRBV11-3; D gene: NA; J gene: TRBJ1-1; clone size: NA; CDR3 protein: CASSPITGEIRRVTEAFF; CDR3 DNA: TGTGCCAGCAGCCCGATTACGGGGGAAATCCGGCGCGTAACTGAAGCTTTCTTT
V gene: TRBV6-1; D gene: NA; J gene: TRBJ1-6; clone size: NA; CDR3 protein: CASSQNSPLHF; CDR3 DNA: TGTGCCAGCAGTCAGAATTCACCCCTCCACTTT
V gene: TRBV5-3; D gene: TRBD2; J gene: TRBJ2-5; clone size: NA; CDR3 protein: CARSLGTSGGQETQYF; CDR3 DNA: TGTGCCAGAAGCTTGGGGACTAGCGGGGGCCAAGAGACCCAGTACTTC
V gene: TRBV15; D gene: TRBD1; J gene: TRBJ2-3; clone size: once; CDR3 protein: CATSNPGQGVTDTQYF; CDR3 DNA: TGTGCCACCAGCAATCCGGGACAGGGAGTCACAGATACGCAGTATTTT
V gene: TRBV5-8; D gene: NA; J gene: TRBJ2-1; clone size: NA; CDR3 protein: CASSLGGINGYEQFF; CDR3 DNA: TGTGCCAGCAGCTTGGGGGGCATTAACGGATATGAGCAGTTCTTC
V gene: TRBV27; D gene: TRBD1; J gene: TRBJ2-7; clone size: NA; CDR3 protein: CASGIITGGSYEQYF; CDR3 DNA: TGTGCCAGCGGTATTATCACAGGGGGCTCTTACGAGCAGTACTTC
V gene: TRBV9; D gene: NA; J gene: TRBJ1-5; clone size: NA; CDR3 protein: CASSVGENQPQHF; CDR3 DNA: TGTGCCAGCAGCGTAGGGGAGAATCAGCCCCAGCATTTT
V gene: TRBV6-5; D gene: NA; J gene: TRBJ2-7; clone size: NA; CDR3 protein: CASSASTGAYEQYF; CDR3 DNA: TGTGCCAGCAGTGCCTCTACCGGGGCCTACGAGCAGTACTTC
V gene: TRBV7-6; D gene: TRBD2; J gene: TRBJ2-3; clone size: NA; CDR3 protein: CASSPGLQGPTDTQYF; CDR3 DNA: TGTGCCAGCAGCCCGGGACTACAAGGGCCCACAGATACGCAGTATTTT
V gene: TRBV6-1; D gene: NA; J gene: TRBJ2-2; clone size: NA; CDR3 protein: CASSAGSDGGELFF; CDR3 DNA: TGTGCCAGCAGTGCGGGTAGCGACGGCGGGGAGCTGTTTTTT
V gene: TRBV10-2; D gene: TRBD2; J gene: TRBJ2-1; clone size: NA; CDR3 protein: CASKSGLAGGGGFF; CDR3 DNA: TGCGCCAGCAAGAGTGGACTAGCGGGAGGGGGGGGGTTCTTC
V gene: TRBV5-1; D gene: NA; J gene: TRBJ2-3; clone size: NA; CDR3 protein: CASSLFLPGSSTDTQYF; CDR3 DNA: TGCGCCAGCAGCTTGTTCCTCCCGGGATCCAGCACAGATACGCAGTATTTT
V gene: TRBV9; D gene: TRBD1; J gene: TRBJ1-2; clone size: NA; CDR3 protein: CASSAHPENRGGGYTF; CDR3 DNA: TGTGCCAGCAGCGCCCACCCAGAAAACAGGGGCGGTGGCTACACCTTC
V gene: TRBV6-1; D gene: TRBD1; J gene: TRBJ1-2; clone size: NA; CDR3 protein: CASSKTGGAYGYTF; CDR3 DNA: TGTGCCAGCAGTAAAACAGGGGGCGCGTATGGCTACACCTTC
V gene: TRBV7-2; D gene: NA; J gene: TRBJ2-3; clone size: NA; CDR3 protein: CASSLRNGRERNADTQYF; CDR3 DNA: TGTGCCAGCAGCTTAAGGAACGGTCGGGAGAGGAATGCAGATACGCAGTATTTT
V gene: TRBV7-2; D gene: TRBD2; J gene: TRBJ2-7; clone size: NA; CDR3 protein: CASTEFLAGPYEQYF; CDR3 DNA: TGTGCCAGCACCGAATTCCTAGCGGGGCCCTACGAGCAGTACTTC
V gene: TRBV5-1; D gene: TRBD1; J gene: TRBJ2-1; clone size: NA; CDR3 protein: CASSLSRGRQGNEQFF; CDR3 DNA: TGCGCCAGCAGCTTGTCCAGGGGGCGGCAGGGGAATGAGCAGTTCTTC
V gene: TRBV29-1; D gene: NA; J gene: TRBJ1-2; clone size: NA; CDR3 protein: CSSTEHHYGYTF; CDR3 DNA: TGCAGCTCTACAGAGCACCACTATGGCTACACCTTC
V gene: TRBV4-1; D gene: TRBD2; J gene: TRBJ2-5; clone size: NA; CDR3 protein: CASSQEGGSGRFGPQYF; CDR3 DNA: TGCGCCAGCAGCCAAGAGGGGGGTAGCGGGAGGTTCGGGCCCCAGTACTTC
V gene: TRBV6-4; D gene: TRBD1; J gene: TRBJ2-1; clone size: NA; CDR3 protein: CASNNRTGGAYNEQFF; CDR3 DNA: TGTGCCAGCAATAACCGGACAGGGGGGGCCTACAATGAGCAGTTCTTC
V gene: TRBV6-5; D gene: TRBD1; J gene: TRBJ1-2; clone size: NA; CDR3 protein: CASRSTGTGNGYTF; CDR3 DNA: TGTGCCAGCAGATCAACCGGGACAGGGAACGGCTACACCTTC